The entry below describes one TCR beta chain. Its target is not known. The data stem from a study of T cells in Graves' hyperthyroidism and ophthalmopathy. General study results and limits: Separation of ophthalmopathy from stable hyperthyroidism was achieved by a 13 V-J model. Most expanded thyroid clonotypes above 0.001 also appeared in blood.

Patients aged 18 to 65 had newly diagnosed hyperthyroidism that had lasted under 2 months. Investigators excluded patients with uncontrolled infection, other autoimmune disease, pregnancy or lactation. With 3 bases removed from V and 0 bases from J, the gap between germline ends came to 9 bases. The CDR3 has 15 amino acids. Germline-derived CDR1 and CDR2 are SGDLS and YYNGEE. The TCR beta CDR3 regions underwent amplification using RNA transcripts as the source. TCR CDR3 underwent first-round RT-PCR with the HTBI primer set. In TCRdb, the multiplex PCR reads were re-called with MiXCR into one record per CDR3 protein. The sample contains hundreds of thousands of distinct CDR3 sequences, roughly 15% of which appear only once.

J is TRBJ2-2 and V is TRBV9, with TRBD1 as a possible D gene (5 bases). What was sequenced was blood. The clonotype was recovered from a woman in her 30s with Graves' hyperthyroidism. The chain's CDR3 is CASSATGPNTGELFF. As DNA, the CDR3 is TGTGCCAGCAGCGCCACAGGACCGAACACCGGGGAGCTGTTTTTT.